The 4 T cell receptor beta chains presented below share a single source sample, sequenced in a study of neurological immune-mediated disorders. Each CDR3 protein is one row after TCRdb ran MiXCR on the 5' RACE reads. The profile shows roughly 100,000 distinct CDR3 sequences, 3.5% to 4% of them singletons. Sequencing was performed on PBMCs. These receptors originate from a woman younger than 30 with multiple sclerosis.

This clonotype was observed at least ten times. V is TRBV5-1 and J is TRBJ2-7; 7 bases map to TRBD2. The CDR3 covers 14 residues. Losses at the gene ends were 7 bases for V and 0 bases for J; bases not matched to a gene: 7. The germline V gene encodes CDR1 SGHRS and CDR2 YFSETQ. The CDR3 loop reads CASSPAGNSYEQYF. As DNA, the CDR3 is TGCGCCAGCTCGCCAGCGGGGAACTCCTACGAGCAGTACTTC.

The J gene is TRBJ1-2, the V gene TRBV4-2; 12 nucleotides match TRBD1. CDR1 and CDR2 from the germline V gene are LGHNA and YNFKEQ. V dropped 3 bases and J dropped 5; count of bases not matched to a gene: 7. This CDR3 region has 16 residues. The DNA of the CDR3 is TGTGCCAGCAGCCAGCCCGGGACAGGGGGCCAGTATGGCTACACCTTC. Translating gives CASSQPGTGGQYGYTF.

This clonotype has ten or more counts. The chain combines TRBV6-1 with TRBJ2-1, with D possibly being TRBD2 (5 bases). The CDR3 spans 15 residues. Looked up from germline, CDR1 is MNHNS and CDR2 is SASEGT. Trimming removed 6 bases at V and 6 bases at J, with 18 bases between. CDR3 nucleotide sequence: TGTGCCAGCAGCCTGACAAATTGGGAGTCCAATGAGCAGTTCTTC. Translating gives CASSLTNWESNEQFF.

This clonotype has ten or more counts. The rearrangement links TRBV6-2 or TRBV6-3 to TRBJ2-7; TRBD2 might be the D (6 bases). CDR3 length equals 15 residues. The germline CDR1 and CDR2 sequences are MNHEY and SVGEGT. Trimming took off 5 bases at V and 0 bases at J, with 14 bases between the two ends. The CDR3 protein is CASSHSGTSSYEQYF. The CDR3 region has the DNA TGTGCCAGCAGTCATAGCGGAACCAGCTCCTACGAGCAGTACTTC.